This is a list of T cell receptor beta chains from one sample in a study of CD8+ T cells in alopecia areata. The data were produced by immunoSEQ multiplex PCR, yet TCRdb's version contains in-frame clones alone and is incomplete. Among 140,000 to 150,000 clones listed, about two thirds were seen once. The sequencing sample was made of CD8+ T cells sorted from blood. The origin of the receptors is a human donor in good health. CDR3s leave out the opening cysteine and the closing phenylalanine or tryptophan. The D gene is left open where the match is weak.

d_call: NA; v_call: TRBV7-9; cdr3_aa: ASSIDEQF
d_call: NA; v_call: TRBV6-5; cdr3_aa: ASSSLVIGAEAF
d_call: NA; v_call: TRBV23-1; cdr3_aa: ASSQPPDCVNSYNEQF
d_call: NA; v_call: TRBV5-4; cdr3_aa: ASSLREDIQY
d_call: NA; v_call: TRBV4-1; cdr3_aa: ASSPPDSQETQY
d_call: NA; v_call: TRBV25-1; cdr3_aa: ASSEDSTPYEQY
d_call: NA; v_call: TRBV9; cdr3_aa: ASSGGLNTGELF
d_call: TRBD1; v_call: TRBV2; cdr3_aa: ASSETGAWNTEAF
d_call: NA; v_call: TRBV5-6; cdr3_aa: ASSLGGLYGYT
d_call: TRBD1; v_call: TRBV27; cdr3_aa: ASSQQGPGANVLT
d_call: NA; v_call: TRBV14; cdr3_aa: ASSQVRGYEQF
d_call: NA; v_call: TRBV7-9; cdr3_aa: ASSFPRLDVGEQF
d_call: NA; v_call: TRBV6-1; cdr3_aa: ASSDGSSYGYT
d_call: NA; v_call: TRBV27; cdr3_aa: ASKRPGEPYEQY
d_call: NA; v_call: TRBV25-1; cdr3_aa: ASSLGTDLLTGELF
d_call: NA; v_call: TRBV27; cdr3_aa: ASSPWTAELYYGYT
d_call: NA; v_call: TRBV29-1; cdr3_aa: SVEELYNEQF
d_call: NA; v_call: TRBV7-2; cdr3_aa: ASSLAPLRYEQY
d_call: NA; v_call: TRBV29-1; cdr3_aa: SVGGAQGQETQY
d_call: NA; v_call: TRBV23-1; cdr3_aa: ASALCGAQH
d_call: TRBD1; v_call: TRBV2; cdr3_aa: ASSEQGVVAKNIQY
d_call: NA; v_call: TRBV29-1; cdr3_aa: SVEGGVTEAF
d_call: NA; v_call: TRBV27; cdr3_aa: ASSIFFDTGAKLF
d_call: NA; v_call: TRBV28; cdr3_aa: ASSSGGGYT
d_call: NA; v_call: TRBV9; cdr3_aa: ASSVDASATDTQY
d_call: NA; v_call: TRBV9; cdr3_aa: ASRGGNTGELF
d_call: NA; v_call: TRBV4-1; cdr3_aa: ASSYTVGTEAF
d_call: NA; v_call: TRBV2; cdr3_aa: ASSEALGGYSYNEQF
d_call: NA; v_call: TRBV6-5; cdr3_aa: ASSYFKGDVTQY